This TCR beta chain was sequenced for a study of immune evolution from preneoplasia to lung adenocarcinoma. Study background: HLA loss of heterozygosity: less than 9% AIS, about 15% MIA, approximately 35% ADC, none AAH.

As for this clone: The target antigen is unknown.

Two lung cancer pathologists independently confirmed each histologic diagnosis. Premalignant or tumor cells were enriched by macro-dissection after pathologic assessment. Profiled with immunoSEQ multiplex PCR; TCRdb holds only in-frame clones, not every one. The sample lists about 26,000 clones, 74% seen once, with 5.7% in the top ten. The study, taken as a whole, reports: Top clone share appeared to fall from AAH through AIS, MIA, adenocarcinoma.

Sequencing was done on a sample of FFPE invasive lung adenocarcinoma tissue. The TCR comes from a person in their sixties with invasive lung adenocarcinoma. Some clones in this sample may be carry-over from other donors' samples.

The CDR3 here is CASSWGDTIHTF. For the CDR3, the DNA is TGTGCCAGCAGCTGGGGAGATACGATCCACACCTTC. J is TRBJ1-2 and V is TRBV11-3, with unresolved D. There are 12 residues in the CDR3. Germline values: CDR1 SGHNT, CDR2 YENEEA. The V and J ends lost 4 bases and 12 bases respectively, with 15 bases between them.